Listed here are 21 T cell receptor beta chains from one sample, sequenced in a study of T-cell memory formation after mild COVID-19. MiXCR, applied by TCRdb to the 5' RACE reads, yields one record per CDR3 protein. The sample consists of 190,000 or so distinct CDR3 sequences, around 21% of them appearing once. The source material was PBMCs or a T cell subset sorted from them (not recorded which). The receptors here all came from an adult woman who had mild COVID-19 (a few samples of this study predate the infection). Cell type and time point are not known.

This clonotype was recorded a few times. This chain links TRBV5-1 with TRBJ2-2; a weak D match, TRBD2 (6 bases). The CDR3 contains 18 residues. V was cut by 0 bases and J by 3 bases, with 18 bases left in between. Per germline, CDR1 SGHRS and CDR2 YFSETQ. The chain's CDR3 is CASSLEGTGDPYTGELFF. In nucleotides, the CDR3 is TGCGCCAGCAGCTTGGAGGGCACGGGGGACCCATACACCGGGGAGCTGTTTTTT.

This clonotype was seen more than once but under ten times. The chain recombines TRBV12-3 or TRBV12-4 with TRBJ2-7; D might be TRBD1 (5 bases). The CDR3 totals 13 residues. V lost 5 bases, J lost 3 bases, and 11 bases lay in between. CDR3 in DNA: TGTGCCAGCAGTATTCAGGGTTACTACGAGCAGTACTTC. Translated: CASSIQGYYEQYF.

Here the CDR3 reads CASSLEGGAYEQYF. The CDR3 region has the DNA TGTGCCAGCAGCTTAGAGGGGGGAGCCTACGAGCAGTACTTC. This sequence joins TRBV7-8 and TRBJ2-7; D assignment may be TRBD1 or TRBD2 (6 bases each). Trimming removed 1 base at V and 2 bases at J, with 9 bases between. Per germline, CDR1 SGHVS and CDR2 FQNEAQ. This CDR3 has 14 amino acids.

This clonotype has more than one count but fewer than ten. The chain links TRBV12-3 or TRBV12-4 to TRBJ2-5, with D unclear. The CDR3 contains 13 residues. V was cut by 1 base and J by 2 bases, with 5 bases left in between. The CDR3 DNA is TGTGCCAGCAGTTTAGAGATGCAAGAGACCCAGTACTTC. Protein: CASSLEMQETQYF.

The chain combines TRBV9 with TRBJ2-5, with D unresolved. V was pared by 5 bases and J by 5 bases, with 10 bases between. Germline-derived CDR1 and CDR2 are SGDLS and YYNGEE. The CDR3 spans 12 residues. The CDR3 loop is CASSDFGETQYF. CDR3 DNA: TGTGCCAGCAGTGATTTCGGGGAGACCCAGTACTTC.

Only a few counts were recorded for this clonotype. V usage is TRBV7-9 and J usage is TRBJ2-5; tentative D call: TRBD2 (6 bases). The length of the CDR3 is 13 residues. CDR1 is SEHNR and CDR2 is FQNEAQ in the germline V gene (reference sequence). V dropped 8 bases and J dropped 2 bases, with 12 bases sitting between them. CDR3 nucleotides: TGTGCCAGCGGGGACTTAATTCAAGAGACCCAGTACTTC. The encoded protein is CASGDLIQETQYF.

The chain employs TRBV9 and TRBJ1-5, with D possibly matching TRBD1 (5 bases). The CDR3 extends over 15 amino acids. The germline V and J ends were trimmed by 0 bases and 3 bases, with 10 bases remaining between them. Germline V gene data show CDR1 as SGDLS and CDR2 as YYNGEE. CDR3 loop: CASSVDGGINQPQHF. The CDR3 bases are TGTGCCAGCAGCGTAGATGGGGGTATCAATCAGCCCCAGCATTTT.

The V gene is TRBV6-5, the J gene TRBJ1-1, with D possibly matching TRBD1 (6 bases). With 0 bases removed from V and 3 bases from J, the gap between germline ends came to 14 bases. The CDR3 is 16 residues long. The germline V gene encodes CDR1 MNHEY and CDR2 SVGAGI. CDR3 DNA sequence: TGTGCCAGCAGTTACTCGGGACACGCATATGACACTGAAGCTTTCTTT. This translates into CASSYSGHAYDTEAFF.

This clonotype was detected many times. The chain has TRBV4-2 and TRBJ2-5; 8 nucleotides line up with TRBD2. This CDR3 region has 17 residues. The V segment lost 0 bases and the J segment 4 bases; nucleotides outside the gene matches: 10. In germline, CDR1 is LGHNA, CDR2 YNFKEQ. This CDR3 reads CASSQDVAGLGRETQYF. The CDR3 DNA reads as TGTGCCAGCAGCCAAGATGTGGCGGGACTAGGCCGAGAGACCCAGTACTTC.

This clonotype was seen many times. The chain recombines TRBV9 with TRBJ2-3; no clear D gene. Trimming shortened V by 0 bases and J by 2 bases, and 1 base separated the two germline ends. This CDR3 has 12 amino acids. The germline V gene has CDR1 SGDLS and CDR2 YYNGEE. CDR3 bases: TGTGCCAGCAGCGTAGCCACAGATACGCAGTATTTT. This translates into CASSVATDTQYF.

The chain couples TRBV7-8 to TRBJ2-5; D unclear. Trimming pared 2 bases from V and 5 bases from J, leaving 15 bases between. Germline V gene sequence: CDR1 SGHVS, CDR2 FQNEAQ. This CDR3 comprises 15 residues. CDR3 coding DNA: TGTGCCAGCAGCTTATCTCGGCAGGTCCGGGAGACCCAGTACTTC. This gives the protein CASSLSRQVRETQYF.

Only a few counts were recorded for this clonotype. This chain uses TRBV12-3 or TRBV12-4 with TRBJ1-5, with D perhaps matching TRBD1 (5 bases). The V gene lost 5 bases and the J gene lost 2 bases, with 10 bases spanning the gap. The CDR3 loop spans 14 amino acids. The CDR3 loop reads CASSGGIGNQPQHF. The DNA for the CDR3 is TGTGCCAGCAGTGGGGGGATCGGCAATCAGCCCCAGCATTTT.

The rearrangement joins TRBV7-6 to TRBJ1-1; 9 nucleotides align to TRBD1. Germline trimming cut 6 bases from V and 9 bases from J; bases unmatched to any gene: 5. The CDR3 runs to 12 residues. Germline assignment: CDR1 SGHVS and CDR2 FNYEAQ. The CDR3 loop is CASSPDRGKAFF. The CDR3 DNA follows: TGTGCCAGCAGTCCTGACAGGGGGAAAGCTTTCTTT.

Only a few counts were recorded for this clonotype. The genes are TRBV9 and TRBJ2-2; D is possibly TRBD2 (6 bases). CDR1 SGDLS and CDR2 YYNGEE come from the germline V gene. Trimming stripped 3 bases from V and 1 base from J, with 10 bases between. This CDR3 has 15 residues. In DNA, the CDR3 is TGTGCCAGCAGCGGTGCGCGGGGGAACACCGGGGAGCTGTTTTTT. It is translated as CASSGARGNTGELFF. Combining the CDR3 with reference TRBV9 and TRBJ2-2 gives the whole variable domain DSGVTQTPKHLITATGQRVTLRCSPRSGDLSVYWYQQSLDQGLQFLIQYYNGEERAKGNILERFSAQQFPDLHSELNLSSLELGDSALYFCASSGARGNTGELFFGEGSRLTVL.

The rearrangement uses TRBV19 and TRBJ1-1; possibly TRBD1 for D (5 bases). The CDR3 has 13 amino acids. Trimming removed 4 bases at V and 0 bases at J, with 6 bases between. In germline, CDR1 is LNHDA, CDR2 SQIVND (reference sequence). The CDR3 nucleotides are TGTGCCAGTAGTAACAGGTTGAACACTGAAGCTTTCTTT. Translation gives CASSNRLNTEAFF.

This clonotype occurred a few times. The genes are TRBV12-3 or TRBV12-4 and TRBJ2-3; 9 bases line up with TRBD2. The CDR3 consists of 16 residues. J gave up 5 bases and V 5 bases, and 11 bases lay outside the gene matches. The CDR3 spells CASSPWAGGVVDTQYF. CDR3 nucleotide sequence: TGTGCCAGCAGTCCCTGGGCGGGAGGGGTCGTAGATACGCAGTATTTT.

This clonotype has more than one count but fewer than ten. The chain couples TRBV6-5 to TRBJ2-5; 8 bases agree with TRBD2. J lost 5 bases, V lost 5 bases, and 7 bases had no gene match. Germline V gives CDR1 MNHEY, CDR2 SVGAGI. This CDR3 comprises 14 residues. CDR3 coding DNA: TGTGCCAGCAGTGTAAAACTAGCGGCGGAGACCCAGTACTTC. This codes for CASSVKLAAETQYF.

This clonotype appeared a few times. The CDR3 reads CAWRGQGDSYEQYF. In DNA form, the CDR3 reads TGTGCCTGGAGGGGGCAGGGGGACTCCTACGAGCAGTACTTC. The V call is TRBV30, the J call TRBJ2-7; TRBD1 matches at 7 bases. CDR1 and CDR2 (germline): GTSNPN, SVGIG (reference sequence). Unmatched junction bases numbered 5, after V lost 3 bases and J lost 0 bases. The CDR3 contains 14 residues.

The chain combines TRBV7-8 with TRBJ2-2; 8 bases align to TRBD1. Germline V gene data show CDR1 as SGHVS and CDR2 as FQNEAQ. The CDR3 sequence is 15 residues long. The J segment lost 4 bases and the V segment lost 6 bases, leaving 7 bases of the junction unmatched. The CDR3 nucleotides read TGTGCCAGCAGACGGACAGGGCCCAGCACCGGGGAGCTGTTTTTT. This gives the protein CASRRTGPSTGELFF. The full variable domain, in which reference TRBV7-8 and TRBJ2-2 provide the parts outside the CDR3, is GAGVSQSPRYKVAKRGQDVALRCDPISGHVSLFWYQQALGQGPEFLTYFQNEAQLDKSGLPSDRFFAERPEGSVSTLKIQRTQQEDSAVYLCASRRTGPSTGELFFGEGSRLTVL.

This rearrangement joins TRBV24-1 to TRBJ2-1, with D possibly matching TRBD2 (7 bases). The V and J ends lost 3 bases and 8 bases respectively, with 19 bases between them. Germline V lookup: CDR1 KGHDR, CDR2 SFDVKD. The CDR3 contains 16 residues. The CDR3 DNA follows: TGTGCCACCAGTGATCCCCGACTAGCAAGGGGGGATGAGCAGTTCTTC. This gives the protein CATSDPRLARGDEQFF.

The chain links TRBV19 to TRBJ1-1, with 7 bases identical to TRBD1. The junction had 6 bases not matched to a gene; V was cut back by 5 bases and J by 3 bases. The CDR3 is 14 residues long. CDR1 and CDR2 (germline): LNHDA, SQIVND (reference sequence). This CDR3 is CASSYRGGHTEAFF. The DNA of the CDR3 is TGTGCCAGTAGTTACAGGGGAGGACACACTGAAGCTTTCTTT.